The rows below give T cell receptor beta chains drawn from one sample of a study of shared clonotypes between healthy human individuals. Assay: immunoSEQ multiplex PCR; the TCRdb copy retains only in-frame clones and omits some. This table has around 510,000 clones, 90% to 96% appearing once. Sequenced input: naive CD4+ T cells sorted from blood. Receptors originate from a woman younger than 45 in good health. Each CDR3 is given with its conserved first and last residue. For some rows the clone size is stated as once, few or many, or as a class when expanded; others skip it.

clone_size | j_call | cdr3_length | v_call | cdr3_aa
NA | TRBJ2-3 | 13 | TRBV29-1 | CSAGRGTTDTQYF
NA | TRBJ2-3 | 13 | TRBV18 | CASSPPVTDTQYF
NA | TRBJ1-2 | 16 | TRBV1 | CTSSQEDRRYNYGYTF
NA | TRBJ2-2 | 15 | TRBV5-1 | CASSPSGVNTGELFF
NA | TRBJ2-1 | 16 | TRBV5-1 | CASSLVSGSSYNEQFF
NA | TRBJ1-1 | 12 | TRBV28 | CASSLSPLEAFF
NA | TRBJ2-2 | 17 | TRBV5-1 | CASSPPGEAGRTGELFF
once | TRBJ2-7 | 18 | TRBV7-9 | CASSTPRSGGRGAYEQYF
NA | TRBJ2-1 | 15 | TRBV2 | CASSGTANSYNEQFF
NA | TRBJ1-4 | 19 | TRBV19 | CASSNYRGNPGSTNEKLFF
NA | TRBJ2-3 | 14 | TRBV5-4 | CASSVDRVSDTQYF
NA | TRBJ2-7 | 15 | TRBV11-2 | CASSRTQGARYEQYF
NA | TRBJ2-3 | 17 | TRBV2 | CASSEALQGDRTDTQYF
NA | TRBJ2-5 | 15 | TRBV6-1 | CASSEGGTRVETQYF
NA | TRBJ1-2 | 14 | TRBV25-1 | CASSESRGKGGYTF
NA | TRBJ2-7 | 14 | TRBV5-1 | CASSLSGVVYEQYF
NA | TRBJ2-5 | 11 | TRBV15 | CATSLRDSMYF
NA | TRBJ2-1 | 15 | TRBV28 | CASSPPRGSFNEQFF
once | TRBJ2-1 | 16 | TRBV7-6 | CASSLTIAVPPNEQFF
NA | TRBJ2-7 | 14 | TRBV5-1 | CASSFGRNPYEQYF
NA | TRBJ2-5 | 13 | TRBV7-3 | CASSTLAGETQYF
NA | TRBJ1-1 | 15 | TRBV10-2 | CASSDEQELNTEAFF
NA | TRBJ1-3 | 13 | TRBV7-9 | CASSLVLENTIYF
NA | TRBJ1-3 | 15 | TRBV10-3 | CAISGGDFSGNTIYF
NA | TRBJ1-3 | 13 | TRBV18 | CASSPELENTIYF
NA | TRBJ1-5 | 16 | TRBV28 | CASSSLPGTSNQPQHF
NA | TRBJ2-7 | 18 | TRBV9 | CASSVVPSSGSGSYEQYF
NA | TRBJ1-5 | 17 | TRBV28 | CASSLLSRGYSNQPQHF
NA | TRBJ2-1 | 14 | TRBV6-1 | CASREGGSYNEQFF
NA | TRBJ2-7 | 15 | TRBV27 | CASSLLGTLNYEQYF
NA | TRBJ2-1 | 16 | TRBV27 | CASSLRTSGTYNEQFF